This T cell receptor (beta chain) was sequenced in a study of tumor-infiltrating lymphocytes in primary liver carcinoma. Study summary: In every tissue type, samples returned a similar yield of roughly 3.65 to 7.5 million productive TCRbeta reads.

Starting material of roughly 550 ng total RNA yielded TCR beta cDNA via a constant-region primer. Slightly modified ARM-PCR with three nested multiplex PCR rounds yielded TCR beta libraries. MiXCR was run by TCRdb on the multiplex PCR reads, yielding one entry per CDR3 protein. Seen here are about 74,000 distinct CDR3 sequences, about 72% observed once, and the top ten hold about a quarter. The roughly 19-32 mg bulk tissue piece was not sorted before simultaneous RNA and DNA extraction. Concerning this clonotype: Relative to the germline gene, one junction end is altered; a read error may explain this.

The sequence was collected from a man aged 35-49 years with primary liver carcinoma and hepatitis B virus infection. Specimen: liver tumor tissue from sampling region 4. Subset: tumor region T4, right-lateral pole.

The CDR3 sequence is CVSSSRVAGELFF. CDR3 coding DNA: TGTGTCAGCAGCTCGCGAGTGGCCGGGGAGCTGTTTTTT. V and J are TRBV11-2 and TRBJ2-2; D is uncertain. There are 13 residues in the CDR3. Germline CDR1 reads SGHAT; CDR2 reads FQNNGV.